These 28 T cell receptor beta chains originate from one sample sequenced in a study of cytomegalovirus exposure and HLA in healthy donors. PCR used 60 Vbeta primers and 13 Jbeta primers. Clones were sequenced by immunoSEQ multiplex PCR, and TCRdb holds only the in-frame ones, with some missing. This sample has more than 100,000 clones, with 75% to 85% found just once. The sample consisted of PBMCs. These receptors were collected from a male donor in good health and CMV-seronegative.

The CDR3 coding sequence is TGTGCCAGCAGCCAGGGGGCGCGTGGCTACACCTTC. This encodes CASSQGARGYTF. This chain connects TRBV7-9 to TRBJ1-2, with TRBD1 identical over 8 bases. The germline gives CDR1 SEHNR, CDR2 FQNEAQ (reference sequence). J was trimmed by 7 bases and V by 5 bases; bases with no gene match: 3. The CDR3 length is 12 residues. The full variable domain, rest sourced from reference TRBV7-9 and TRBJ1-2, is DTGVSQNPRHKITKRGQNVTFRCDPISEHNRLYWYRQTLGQGPEFLTYFQNEAQLEKSRLLSDRFSAERPKGSFSTLEIQRTEQGDSAMYLCASSQGARGYTFGSGTRLTVV.

This chain joins TRBV6-6 and TRBJ1-5; a possible D gene is TRBD1 (5 bases). In germline, CDR1 is MNHNY, CDR2 SVGAGI (reference sequence). The CDR3 contains 14 residues. V was shortened by 5 bases and J by 4 bases, with 12 bases between the two germline ends. The CDR3 loop reads CASSQRGLNQPQHF. As DNA, the CDR3 is TGTGCCAGCAGTCAAAGGGGCCTTAATCAGCCCCAGCATTTT.

The V call is TRBV5-3, the J call TRBJ2-1; 7 bases are shared with TRBD2. TRBV5-3 is reported as an ORF; its role is uncertain. The J segment lost 5 bases and the V segment lost 4 bases, leaving 15 bases of the junction unmatched. The CDR3 loop spans 17 amino acids. DNA for the CDR3: TGTGCCAGAAGCATGTTCATCCGGCGGGGGTATGACAATGAGCAGTTCTTC. Protein: CARSMFIRRGYDNEQFF.

The chain is built from TRBV5-1 and TRBJ2-7; TRBD2 aligns across 9 bases. The germline gives CDR1 SGHRS, CDR2 YFSETQ. This CDR3 is 14 amino acids long. Trimming removed 4 bases from V and 3 bases from J; junction bases left unmatched: 5. The chain's CDR3 is CASSLTSGFYEQYF. CDR3 DNA sequence: TGCGCCAGCAGCCTGACTAGCGGATTCTACGAGCAGTACTTC.

CDR3 sequence (DNA): TGTGCCAGCAGCCCGACAGGGGAAGTATGGGAGCAGTACTTC. Protein sequence: CASSPTGEVWEQYF. The chain uses TRBV27 and TRBJ2-7; 8 nucleotides line up with TRBD1. CDR3 length: 14 amino acids. Germline V gives CDR1 MNHEY, CDR2 SMNVEV (reference sequence). The J segment lost 7 bases and the V segment lost 6 bases, leaving 11 bases of the junction unmatched.

This clone was detected a few times. This chain links TRBV4-1 with TRBJ1-4, with 10 positions matching TRBD1. Trimming at V came to 3 bases and at J to 7 bases, leaving 8 bases not matched to a gene. This CDR3 spans 16 amino acids. Germline loops: CDR1 MGHRA, CDR2 YSYEKL. The CDR3 is CASSQEDRGRGEKLFF. The CDR3 nucleotides are TGCGCCAGCAGCCAGGAAGACAGGGGGCGCGGTGAAAAACTGTTTTTT.

The rearrangement joins TRBV4-1 to TRBJ2-5; TRBD2 aligns across 13 bases. The V gene's germline CDR1 is MGHRA and CDR2 YSYEKL. J was trimmed by 4 bases and V by 4 bases; bases with no gene match: 9. The CDR3 consists of 17 residues. The CDR3: CASSPTSGGPRGETQYF. In DNA, the CDR3 is TGCGCCAGCAGCCCGACTAGCGGGGGGCCCCGAGGAGAGACCCAGTACTTC.

This clone has only one observation. The chain is built from TRBV11-2 and TRBJ1-2; D may be TRBD1 (5 bases). The length of the CDR3 is 14 residues. The V gene's germline CDR1 is SGHAT and CDR2 FQNNGV. V lost 2 bases and J 5 bases, leaving 12 bases between the germline ends. Here the CDR3 DNA reads TGTGCCAGCAGCTTATCTATCGGACAATATGGCTACACCTTC. Translated: CASSLSIGQYGYTF.

This chain links TRBV25-1 with TRBJ1-2; 8 nucleotides agree with TRBD1. The CDR3 is made up of 14 amino acids. CDR1 and CDR2 (germline): MGHDK, SYGVNS. The V gene end was trimmed by 4 bases and the J gene end by 8 bases; junction bases not matched to a gene: 9. The CDR3 DNA sequence: TGTGCCAGCAGTGCCCCCGGACAGGGCGACGGCTACACCTTC. Translated: CASSAPGQGDGYTF.

The chain couples TRBV9 to TRBJ1-2; a possible D gene is TRBD1 (6 bases). The CDR3 loop spans 17 amino acids. Germline V gives CDR1 SGDLS, CDR2 YYNGEE. The ends were cut back, 0 bases at V and 3 bases at J, with 18 bases in the middle. The CDR3 DNA is TGTGCCAGCAGCGTAGCTACTGGGAGAGGGGGGGACTATGGCTACACCTTC. It is translated as CASSVATGRGGDYGYTF.

The chain uses TRBV7-2 and TRBJ2-3, with TRBD2 matching over 10 bases. V dropped 5 bases and J dropped 0; count of bases not matched to a gene: 5. Germline V CDR1 and CDR2: SGHTA, FQGNSA. This CDR3 spans 16 amino acids. This CDR3 reads CASSLLAGRSTDTQYF. CDR3 nucleotides: TGTGCCAGCAGCCTACTAGCGGGGAGGAGCACAGATACGCAGTATTTT. The full variable domain, its missing parts supplied by reference TRBV7-2 and TRBJ2-3, is GAGVSQSPSNKVTEKGKDVELRCDPISGHTALYWYRQSLGQGLEFLIYFQGNSAPDKSGLPSDRFSAERTGGSVSTLTIQRTQQEDSAVYLCASSLLAGRSTDTQYFGPGTRLTVL.

This clone was observed a few times. The rearrangement joins TRBV6-7 to TRBJ1-5; D call uncertain. TRBV6-7 is an ORF for which the function is uncertain. The V and J ends lost 7 bases and 7 bases respectively, with 11 bases between them. The CDR3 runs to 12 residues. CDR3: CASTLRRQPQHF. CDR3 DNA: TGTGCCAGCACCCTGAGGAGGCAGCCCCAGCATTTT.

This chain uses TRBV30 with TRBJ1-4; D is unclear. The CDR3 runs to 11 residues. CDR1 and CDR2 from the germline V gene are GTSNPN and SVGIG (reference sequence). Trimming shortened V by 0 bases and J by 8 bases, and 4 bases separated the two germline ends. CDR3: CAWSVREKLFF. CDR3 nucleotide sequence: TGTGCCTGGAGTGTTCGGGAAAAACTGTTTTTT.

This clone has just a few counts. The V gene is TRBV5-6, the J gene TRBJ1-5; D is unresolved. The CDR3 totals 14 residues. Trimming stripped 0 bases from V and 4 bases from J, with 8 bases between. CDR1 is SGHDT, CDR2 YYEEEE, per germline. In DNA form, the CDR3 reads TGTGCCAGCAGCTTGGGGGCGGGAAATCAGCCCCAGCATTTT. Amino acids: CASSLGAGNQPQHF.

The rearrangement uses TRBV7-2 and TRBJ2-1; unclear D gene. The CDR3 has 13 amino acids. Germline CDR1 and CDR2: SGHTA and FQGNSA. Trimming removed 5 bases from V and 5 bases from J, with 10 bases in between. CDR3 bases: TGTGCCAGCAGCCAACAGTTCCACAATGAGCAGTTCTTC. It yields the protein CASSQQFHNEQFF.

V gene TRBV7-8 combines with J gene TRBJ2-3, with D perhaps TRBD2 (6 bases). The length of the CDR3 is 15 residues. Trimming left V 1 base short and J 6 bases short, with 14 bases between. Looked up from germline, CDR1 is SGHVS and CDR2 is FQNEAQ. The CDR3 DNA reads TGTGCCAGCAGCTTAGGACCGCGGGGCGACGATACGCAGTATTTT. Its protein is CASSLGPRGDDTQYF.

As regards this clone: A much larger clonotype is one base distant, so this may be a read error. This chain's CDR3 is CASSQDRNTEAFF. The CDR3 DNA reads TGTGCCAGCAGCCAAGACAGGAACACTGAAGCTTTCTTT. The rearrangement links TRBV7-8 to TRBJ1-1, with a tentative D call TRBD1 (5 bases). Germline V lookup: CDR1 SGHVS, CDR2 FQNEAQ. CDR3 length: 13 amino acids. Trimming left V 5 bases short and J 1 base short, with 8 bases between.

The rearrangement uses TRBV9 and TRBJ2-5, with 7 bases lining up with TRBD1. After removal of 0 bases from V and 5 bases from J, the junction contained 10 bases not matched to a gene. The CDR3 runs to 16 residues. Germline V gives CDR1 SGDLS, CDR2 YYNGEE. The CDR3 sequence is CASSVAGQAIGETQYF. For the CDR3, the DNA is TGTGCCAGCAGCGTAGCTGGACAGGCGATCGGCGAGACCCAGTACTTC.

DNA for the CDR3: TGTGCCAGCAGCGGGGGGGCGGAGACCCAGTACTTC. This sequence encodes CASSGGAETQYF. This sequence joins TRBV6-5 and TRBJ2-5; 8 nucleotides align to TRBD2. The CDR3 runs 12 residues. V dropped 6 bases and J dropped 5; count of bases not matched to a gene: 2. Per germline, CDR1 MNHEY and CDR2 SVGAGI.

CDR3: CASSEGAAGNEQFF. CDR3 DNA: TGTGCCAGCTCAGAAGGGGCAGCGGGCAATGAGCAGTTCTTC. The genes are TRBV18 and TRBJ2-1, with a possible D match to TRBD2 (6 bases). The length of the CDR3 is 14 residues. V shed 5 bases and J shed 6 bases, with 14 bases lying between them. CDR1 and CDR2 from the germline V gene are KGHSH and LQKENI.

The rearrangement joins TRBV6-6 to TRBJ2-7; 9 bases are shared with TRBD1. The J segment lost 2 bases and the V segment lost 6 bases, leaving 11 bases of the junction unmatched. Germline CDR1 and CDR2: MNHNY and SVGAGI (reference sequence). The CDR3 loop spans 16 amino acids. CDR3 coding DNA: TGTGCCAGCAGGCCTACCGGGACAGGGAATCCCTACGAGCAGTACTTC. Its translation is CASRPTGTGNPYEQYF.

This clone was detected only a few times. The chain has TRBV4-3 and TRBJ2-5, with TRBD1 matching 9 bases. The CDR3 runs to 15 residues. Per the germline V gene, CDR1 is LGHNA and CDR2 is YSLEER. J lost 5 bases, V lost 1 base, and 5 bases had no gene match. The CDR3 loop is CASSQGGTGPETQYF. CDR3 bases: TGCGCCAGCAGCCAAGGTGGGACAGGGCCGGAGACCCAGTACTTC.

The V gene is TRBV5-6, the J gene TRBJ2-7; 8 positions match TRBD1. Germline values: CDR1 SGHDT, CDR2 YYEEEE. V lost 5 bases to trimming and J lost 1 base; unmatched junction nucleotides: 2. This CDR3 contains 13 residues. In DNA form, the CDR3 reads TGTGCCAGCAGTAGACAGGGGTCCTACGAGCAGTACTTC. Translating gives CASSRQGSYEQYF.

The chain is built from TRBV6-4 and TRBJ2-7; 8 bases line up with TRBD1. The CDR3 sequence is 15 residues long. The J segment lost 3 bases and the V segment lost 3 bases, leaving 7 bases of the junction unmatched. Germline lookup yields CDR1 MRHNA and CDR2 SNTAGT. The CDR3 here is CASSERAGGLYEQYF. The CDR3 DNA sequence: TGTGCCAGCAGTGAAAGGGCAGGGGGCCTCTACGAGCAGTACTTC.

The chain is built from TRBV2 and TRBJ1-5; TRBD1 matches at 8 bases. CDR1 and CDR2 (germline): SNHLY, FYNNEI. Unmatched junction bases numbered 9, after V lost 6 bases and J lost 5 bases. The CDR3 is made up of 15 amino acids. CDR3 amino acids: CASSDTGGEDQPQHF. Written as DNA, the CDR3 is TGTGCCAGCAGCGACACAGGGGGTGAAGATCAGCCCCAGCATTTT.

The chain employs TRBV5-1 and TRBJ1-3; D is uncertain. Trimming took off 4 bases at V and 3 bases at J, with 14 bases between the two ends. The CDR3 has 15 amino acids. Germline V lookup: CDR1 SGHRS, CDR2 YFSETQ. The CDR3 DNA follows: TGCGCCAGCAGCCCGGGAGGAACGAATGGAAACACCATATATTTT. It codes for CASSPGGTNGNTIYF.

J is TRBJ1-1 and V is TRBV5-1; 9 bases match TRBD1. The CDR3 totals 14 residues. The J segment lost 3 bases and the V segment lost 4 bases, leaving 4 bases of the junction unmatched. CDR1 is SGHRS, CDR2 YFSETQ, per germline. This chain's CDR3 is CASSQDRGDTEAFF. The CDR3, as DNA: TGCGCCAGCAGCCAGGACAGGGGCGACACTGAAGCTTTCTTT.

This chain connects TRBV5-1 to TRBJ2-1, with 7 positions matching TRBD1. Losses at the gene ends were 4 bases for V and 7 bases for J; bases not matched to a gene: 5. CDR1 SGHRS and CDR2 YFSETQ come from the germline V gene. The CDR3 spans 13 residues. CDR3: CASSLGQANEQFF. The CDR3 DNA is TGCGCCAGCAGCCTCGGACAGGCGAATGAGCAGTTCTTC.